Listed below are T cell receptor beta chains from one sample, sequenced in a study of early T cells in non-severe SARS-CoV-2 infection. From the 5' RACE reads, TCRdb called clonotypes with MiXCR, one entry per CDR3 protein. This sample has tens of thousands of distinct CDR3 sequences, with about 11% found just once. The material sequenced was whole blood. The receptors shown here come from an adult who was a healthcare worker with PCR-confirmed SARS-CoV-2 infection or an uninfected control (not recorded which). Both conserved end residues are part of each CDR3. D genes are given only for firm matches. Clone sizes are given selectively: once, few, many, or a class where the clone is expanded.

v_gene: TRBV6-5; j_gene: TRBJ1-2; d_gene: -; abundance: -; CDR3aa: CASTQPPLFYGYTF; CDR3nt: TGTGCCAGCACCCAGCCTCCACTATTCTATGGCTACACCTTC
v_gene: TRBV24-1; j_gene: TRBJ1-1; d_gene: -; abundance: -; CDR3aa: CATSDSGRNTEAFF; CDR3nt: TGTGCCACCAGTGACTCAGGAAGGAACACTGAAGCTTTCTTT
v_gene: TRBV11-2; j_gene: TRBJ1-2; d_gene: -; abundance: many; CDR3aa: CASSSGTTNYGYTF; CDR3nt: TGTGCCAGCAGCTCCGGGACGACTAACTATGGCTACACCTTC
v_gene: TRBV7-2; j_gene: TRBJ2-7; d_gene: -; abundance: once; CDR3aa: CASSLAGRREQYF; CDR3nt: TGTGCCAGCAGCTTAGCAGGGCGCCGCGAGCAGTACTTC
v_gene: TRBV7-9; j_gene: TRBJ1-1; d_gene: -; abundance: many; CDR3aa: CASSLAEDRNTEAFF; CDR3nt: TGTGCCAGCAGCTTAGCTGAGGACAGGAACACTGAAGCTTTCTTT
v_gene: TRBV14; j_gene: TRBJ2-5; d_gene: TRBD1; abundance: -; CDR3aa: CASSKGQAGKTQYF; CDR3nt: TGTGCCAGCAGCAAAGGACAGGCTGGGAAGACCCAGTACTTC
v_gene: TRBV27; j_gene: TRBJ1-4; d_gene: -; abundance: -; CDR3aa: CASSFQLATNEKLFF; CDR3nt: TGTGCCAGCAGTTTTCAGCTTGCAACTAATGAAAAACTGTTTTTT
v_gene: TRBV9; j_gene: TRBJ1-4; d_gene: -; abundance: many; CDR3aa: CASSKDRGEKLFF; CDR3nt: TGTGCCAGCAGCAAAGACCGGGGGGAAAAACTGTTTTTT
v_gene: TRBV7-2; j_gene: TRBJ2-1; d_gene: -; abundance: many; CDR3aa: CASSLLGVAAYNEQFF; CDR3nt: TGTGCCAGCAGCCTCCTAGGCGTAGCGGCCTACAATGAGCAGTTCTTC
v_gene: TRBV12-3/TRBV12-4; j_gene: TRBJ1-1; d_gene: -; abundance: -; CDR3aa: CASRTLQSITGTEVFF; CDR3nt: TGTGCCAGCAGGACCCTACAGTCTATAACCGGTACTGAAGTTTTCTTT
v_gene: TRBV9; j_gene: TRBJ1-4; d_gene: -; abundance: few; CDR3aa: CASSPGGGDREKLFF; CDR3nt: TGTGCCAGCAGCCCTGGGGGAGGGGATCGCGAAAAACTGTTTTTT
v_gene: TRBV5-6; j_gene: TRBJ2-3; d_gene: TRBD2; abundance: -; CDR3aa: CASSPLRGLAQDTQYF; CDR3nt: TGTGCCAGCAGCCCCCTCCGCGGACTAGCGCAAGATACGCAGTATTTT
v_gene: TRBV5-1; j_gene: TRBJ1-1; d_gene: -; abundance: -; CDR3aa: CASSGRVAFF; CDR3nt: TGCGCCAGCAGCGGGCGGGTAGCTTTCTTT
v_gene: TRBV6-2/TRBV6-3; j_gene: TRBJ1-2; d_gene: -; abundance: many; CDR3aa: CASSYRPEYGYTF; CDR3nt: TGTGCCAGCAGTTACAGACCGGAATATGGCTACACCTTC
v_gene: TRBV5-1; j_gene: TRBJ1-1; d_gene: -; abundance: -; CDR3aa: CASSLQLGTEAFF; CDR3nt: TGCGCCAGCAGCTTGCAGTTGGGAACTGAAGCTTTCTTT
v_gene: TRBV7-8; j_gene: TRBJ1-1; d_gene: -; abundance: -; CDR3aa: CASSPAVGGTEAFF; CDR3nt: TGTGCCAGCAGCCCTGCCGTCGGGGGCACTGAAGCTTTCTTT
v_gene: TRBV5-1; j_gene: TRBJ2-1; d_gene: TRBD2; abundance: many; CDR3aa: CASSLLGGGGNEQFF; CDR3nt: TGCGCCAGCAGCTTGCTTGGCGGGGGGGGCAATGAGCAGTTCTTC
v_gene: TRBV12-3/TRBV12-4; j_gene: TRBJ1-1; d_gene: -; abundance: many; CDR3aa: CASSLRSTEAFF; CDR3nt: TGTGCCAGCAGTTTAAGAAGCACTGAAGCTTTCTTT
v_gene: TRBV4-1; j_gene: TRBJ2-7; d_gene: TRBD1; abundance: -; CDR3aa: CASSQAWDSYEQYF; CDR3nt: TGCGCCAGCAGCCAGGCTTGGGACAGCTACGAGCAGTACTTC
v_gene: TRBV7-2; j_gene: TRBJ1-3; d_gene: -; abundance: few; CDR3aa: CASSLSPNQGGNTIYF; CDR3nt: TGTGCCAGCAGCTTATCGCCGAATCAGGGAGGAAACACCATATATTTT
v_gene: TRBV14; j_gene: TRBJ2-2; d_gene: TRBD2; abundance: -; CDR3aa: CASSPRLAGAGNTGELFF; CDR3nt: TGTGCCAGCAGCCCCCGACTAGCGGGAGCAGGGAACACCGGGGAGCTGTTTTTT
v_gene: TRBV18; j_gene: TRBJ2-1; d_gene: TRBD1; abundance: -; CDR3aa: CASSLEGTGIVNEQFF; CDR3nt: TGTGCCAGCTCACTGGAAGGGACAGGGATTGTCAATGAGCAGTTCTTC
v_gene: TRBV29-1; j_gene: TRBJ2-3; d_gene: -; abundance: many; CDR3aa: CSVLTHLRSDTQYF; CDR3nt: TGCAGCGTGCTGACCCATCTGCGATCAGATACGCAGTATTTT
v_gene: TRBV7-9; j_gene: TRBJ2-5; d_gene: TRBD1; abundance: many; CDR3aa: CASSLGETGKETQYF; CDR3nt: TGTGCCAGCAGCTTAGGGGAGACAGGGAAAGAGACCCAGTACTTC
v_gene: TRBV18; j_gene: TRBJ2-1; d_gene: -; abundance: few; CDR3aa: CASSPPGGRGLEQFF; CDR3nt: TGTGCCAGCTCACCGCCCGGTGGAAGGGGCCTTGAGCAGTTCTTC
v_gene: TRBV19; j_gene: TRBJ1-6; d_gene: TRBD1; abundance: many; CDR3aa: CASSGGTGHSPLHF; CDR3nt: TGTGCCAGTAGCGGCGGGACAGGGCATTCACCCCTCCACTTT
v_gene: TRBV14; j_gene: TRBJ2-4; d_gene: -; abundance: many; CDR3aa: CASSMDSWRRQYF; CDR3nt: TGTGCCAGCAGCATGGACTCCTGGCGGCGTCAGTACTTC
v_gene: TRBV6-2/TRBV6-3; j_gene: TRBJ2-1; d_gene: TRBD2; abundance: many; CDR3aa: CASKGSGSDEQFF; CDR3nt: TGTGCCAGCAAAGGGAGCGGGAGCGATGAGCAGTTCTTC
v_gene: TRBV2; j_gene: TRBJ2-1; d_gene: TRBD2; abundance: many; CDR3aa: CASRRLAGNNEQFF; CDR3nt: TGTGCCAGCAGGAGACTAGCGGGAAACAATGAGCAGTTCTTC
v_gene: TRBV9; j_gene: TRBJ2-3; d_gene: -; abundance: few; CDR3aa: CASSEGISDTQYF; CDR3nt: TGTGCCAGCAGCGAAGGGATCTCAGATACGCAGTATTTT
v_gene: TRBV5-4; j_gene: TRBJ1-2; d_gene: TRBD1; abundance: many; CDR3aa: CASSLYNRGLNYGYTF; CDR3nt: TGTGCCAGCAGCCTCTATAACAGGGGGCTAAACTATGGCTACACCTTC
v_gene: TRBV7-2; j_gene: TRBJ1-3; d_gene: -; abundance: -; CDR3aa: CASSLIGSGNTIYF; CDR3nt: TGTGCCAGCAGCTTAATAGGCTCTGGAAACACCATATATTTT
v_gene: TRBV6-2/TRBV6-3; j_gene: TRBJ2-7; d_gene: -; abundance: few; CDR3aa: CASRTGISYEQYF; CDR3nt: TGTGCCAGCAGAACCGGGATCTCCTACGAGCAGTACTTC
v_gene: TRBV5-1; j_gene: TRBJ2-1; d_gene: TRBD2; abundance: few; CDR3aa: CASSLGDGRGNEQFF; CDR3nt: TGCGCCAGCAGCTTGGGGGACGGGAGGGGCAATGAGCAGTTCTTC
v_gene: TRBV5-6; j_gene: TRBJ1-1; d_gene: -; abundance: -; CDR3aa: CASSHFTLGYTEAFF; CDR3nt: TGTGCCAGCAGCCATTTTACTTTGGGGTACACTGAAGCTTTCTTT
v_gene: TRBV5-5; j_gene: TRBJ1-1; d_gene: -; abundance: many; CDR3aa: CASSHLLGLMNTEAFF; CDR3nt: TGTGCCAGCAGCCACCTGCTCGGTCTCATGAACACTGAAGCTTTCTTT
v_gene: TRBV7-2; j_gene: TRBJ1-4; d_gene: -; abundance: -; CDR3aa: CASNYRPGAADEKLFF; CDR3nt: TGTGCCAGCAACTACCGCCCGGGGGCTGCGGATGAAAAACTGTTTTTT